This T cell receptor beta chain was recorded in a study of CD8+ T cells in alopecia areata. Turning to this clone: What it binds is unknown.

As for treatment: oral pan-JAK inhibitor, 5-10 mg twice daily. Extracted from the samples, RNA was reverse transcribed into cDNA to serve as the sequencing template. Only in-frame clones appear in the TCRdb table, and some are missing; sequencing was by immunoSEQ multiplex PCR. The sample lists 200,000 or so clones, approximately 40% occurring once. Study-wide findings and caveats: Mice showed clearer TCR sharing than patients did, a gap that was possibly HLA-related. Across lesional scalp, and particularly alopecia totalis/universalis, clonality surpassed that of normal scalp.

The CDR3 has 15 amino acids. The trim removed 3 bases at V and 2 bases at J, leaving 6 bases unmatched. Germline V gene sequence: CDR1 MGHRA, CDR2 YSYEKL. The material sequenced was CD4+ T cells sorted from blood, taken at roughly week 36, from a patient treated with tofacitinib. This chain uses TRBV4-1 with TRBJ2-7; 8 bases are shared with TRBD2. The sequence came from a human donor with alopecia areata. The CDR3 loop reads CASSQSWREAYEQYF. The CDR3 DNA follows: TGCGCCAGCAGCCAGAGCTGGCGGGAGGCCTACGAGCAGTACTTC.